A selection of T cell receptor beta chains follows, all from one sample in a study of cytomegalovirus exposure and HLA in healthy donors. Clones were read by immunoSEQ multiplex PCR, and TCRdb kept only the in-frame ones, dropping some. The sample holds around 150,000 clones, more than 75% seen once. Sample: PBMCs. The receptor set was obtained from a woman aged 50 to 60 in good health and CMV-seropositive. CDR3s include the opening cysteine and the closing phenylalanine or tryptophan. Fields, in order: V gene, J gene, clone size, D gene, CDR3 protein, CDR3 DNA. The D gene is left open where the match is weak. Not all rows give a size; the values are once, few, many and, for expanded clones, a class.

V gene: TRBV6-1; J gene: TRBJ2-3; clone size: NA; D gene: TRBD2; CDR3 protein: CASSGLAGGTDTQYF; CDR3 DNA: TGTGCCAGCAGTGGACTAGCGGGAGGCACAGATACGCAGTATTTT
V gene: TRBV23-1; J gene: TRBJ2-3; clone size: NA; D gene: NA; CDR3 protein: CASSPQGNTDTQYF; CDR3 DNA: TGCGCCAGCAGCCCTCAGGGCAACACAGATACGCAGTATTTT
V gene: TRBV6-1; J gene: TRBJ1-2; clone size: NA; D gene: NA; CDR3 protein: CASSELKSDYGYTF; CDR3 DNA: TGTGCCAGCAGTGAATTGAAAAGCGACTATGGCTACACCTTC
V gene: TRBV5-4; J gene: TRBJ2-3; clone size: NA; D gene: NA; CDR3 protein: CASSLAQDTQYF; CDR3 DNA: TGTGCCAGCAGCTTGGCCCAAGATACGCAGTATTTT
V gene: TRBV7-9; J gene: TRBJ1-3; clone size: NA; D gene: NA; CDR3 protein: CASSPLQDLWNTIYF; CDR3 DNA: TGTGCCAGCAGCCCGTTACAGGATCTGTGGAACACCATATATTTT
V gene: TRBV11-2; J gene: TRBJ2-2; clone size: NA; D gene: TRBD2; CDR3 protein: CASASLGRREAGELFF; CDR3 DNA: TGTGCCAGCGCCTCCCTGGGTCGGCGGGAGGCCGGGGAGCTGTTTTTT
V gene: TRBV6-1; J gene: TRBJ1-6; clone size: NA; D gene: TRBD1; CDR3 protein: CASRRPGTGKGTLHF; CDR3 DNA: TGTGCCAGCAGACGCCCCGGGACAGGGAAAGGAACCCTCCACTTT
V gene: TRBV6-1; J gene: TRBJ1-3; clone size: NA; D gene: NA; CDR3 protein: CASSEGQPGNTIYF; CDR3 DNA: TGTGCCAGCAGTGAAGGACAGCCTGGAAACACCATATATTTT
V gene: TRBV30; J gene: TRBJ1-2; clone size: NA; D gene: NA; CDR3 protein: CAWSETRELNYGYTF; CDR3 DNA: TGTGCCTGGAGTGAAACAAGGGAGTTAAACTATGGCTACACCTTC
V gene: TRBV27; J gene: TRBJ2-1; clone size: NA; D gene: TRBD2; CDR3 protein: CASSLTSPVAEQFF; CDR3 DNA: TGTGCCAGCAGCCTGACTAGCCCAGTGGCTGAGCAGTTCTTC
V gene: TRBV16; J gene: TRBJ1-5; clone size: NA; D gene: NA; CDR3 protein: CASSQLDVAQPQHF; CDR3 DNA: TGTGCCAGCAGCCAATTAGATGTAGCGCAGCCCCAGCATTTT
V gene: TRBV2; J gene: TRBJ1-5; clone size: NA; D gene: NA; CDR3 protein: CASSDLQGDQPQHF; CDR3 DNA: TGTGCCAGCAGTGACCTTCAGGGTGACCAGCCCCAGCATTTT
V gene: TRBV18; J gene: TRBJ1-2; clone size: NA; D gene: NA; CDR3 protein: CASSPPTGPIYGYTF; CDR3 DNA: TGTGCCAGCTCACCACCGACAGGACCCATCTATGGCTACACCTTC
V gene: TRBV5-6; J gene: TRBJ1-3; clone size: NA; D gene: NA; CDR3 protein: CASSLGSAGNTIYF; CDR3 DNA: TGTGCCAGCAGCTTAGGCAGCGCTGGAAACACCATATATTTT
V gene: TRBV7-5; J gene: TRBJ1-1; clone size: NA; D gene: NA; CDR3 protein: CARSSWTGRDTEAFF; CDR3 DNA: TGTGCCAGAAGCTCCTGGACAGGGAGAGATACTGAAGCTTTCTTT
V gene: TRBV15; J gene: TRBJ1-4; clone size: NA; D gene: TRBD1; CDR3 protein: CATSRDGTGYEKLFF; CDR3 DNA: TGTGCCACCAGCAGAGACGGGACAGGGTATGAAAAACTGTTTTTT
V gene: TRBV28; J gene: TRBJ2-7; clone size: NA; D gene: TRBD1; CDR3 protein: CASSWGQGPNEQYF; CDR3 DNA: TGTGCCAGCAGTTGGGGACAGGGGCCGAACGAGCAGTACTTC
V gene: TRBV19; J gene: TRBJ2-1; clone size: NA; D gene: TRBD2; CDR3 protein: CASSSLAGGPGNEQFF; CDR3 DNA: TGTGCCAGTAGTAGTTTAGCGGGGGGGCCTGGCAATGAGCAGTTCTTC
V gene: TRBV2; J gene: TRBJ1-3; clone size: NA; D gene: NA; CDR3 protein: CASRVRGSGNTIYF; CDR3 DNA: TGTGCCAGCAGAGTAAGGGGCTCTGGAAACACCATATATTTT
V gene: TRBV7-2; J gene: TRBJ2-1; clone size: NA; D gene: NA; CDR3 protein: CASARLADSYNEQFF; CDR3 DNA: TGTGCCAGCGCCAGACTCGCCGATTCTTACAATGAGCAGTTCTTC
V gene: TRBV5-3; J gene: TRBJ2-1; clone size: NA; D gene: NA; CDR3 protein: CARSLERGSYNEQFF; CDR3 DNA: TGTGCCAGAAGCTTGGAACGGGGCTCCTACAATGAGCAGTTCTTC
V gene: TRBV11-2; J gene: TRBJ2-5; clone size: NA; D gene: TRBD2; CDR3 protein: CASSLDLLAGGQETQYF; CDR3 DNA: TGTGCCAGCAGCTTAGATCTTTTAGCGGGGGGGCAAGAGACCCAGTACTTC
V gene: TRBV29-1; J gene: TRBJ2-5; clone size: few; D gene: TRBD1; CDR3 protein: CSVRTGAETQYF; CDR3 DNA: TGCAGCGTTAGGACAGGGGCGGAGACCCAGTACTTC
V gene: TRBV28; J gene: TRBJ1-5; clone size: NA; D gene: NA; CDR3 protein: CASSFIPNQPQHF; CDR3 DNA: TGTGCCAGCAGCTTTATCCCCAATCAGCCCCAGCATTTT
V gene: TRBV9; J gene: TRBJ2-7; clone size: few; D gene: TRBD2; CDR3 protein: CASSVDPSGYEQYF; CDR3 DNA: TGTGCCAGCAGCGTAGATCCTAGCGGGTACGAGCAGTACTTC
V gene: TRBV5-1; J gene: TRBJ2-5; clone size: once; D gene: NA; CDR3 protein: CASSLVGSGETQYF; CDR3 DNA: TGCGCCAGCAGCTTGGTTGGTAGCGGAGAGACCCAGTACTTC
V gene: TRBV11-3; J gene: TRBJ2-2; clone size: few; D gene: NA; CDR3 protein: CASSPGGHTGELFF; CDR3 DNA: TGTGCCAGCAGCCCCGGGGGACACACCGGGGAGCTGTTTTTT
V gene: TRBV6-1; J gene: TRBJ2-1; clone size: NA; D gene: TRBD2; CDR3 protein: CASSVAGWRSGRAIDEQFF; CDR3 DNA: TGTGCCAGCAGTGTAGCGGGATGGCGGAGCGGGAGGGCAATCGATGAGCAGTTCTTC
V gene: TRBV6-5; J gene: TRBJ1-2; clone size: NA; D gene: TRBD1; CDR3 protein: CASSSDRGTYGYTF; CDR3 DNA: TGTGCCAGCAGTTCAGACAGGGGGACCTATGGCTACACCTTC
V gene: TRBV18; J gene: TRBJ1-3; clone size: NA; D gene: TRBD1; CDR3 protein: CASSPPPGTVQVGNTIYF; CDR3 DNA: TGTGCCAGCTCACCCCCGCCAGGGACAGTGCAAGTCGGAAACACCATATATTTT
V gene: TRBV19; J gene: TRBJ1-2; clone size: NA; D gene: NA; CDR3 protein: CASSIAGTPNYGYTF; CDR3 DNA: TGTGCCAGTAGTATTGCCGGGACACCTAACTATGGCTACACCTTC
V gene: TRBV7-9; J gene: TRBJ2-5; clone size: few; D gene: TRBD2; CDR3 protein: CASSNRTLGGVTQYF; CDR3 DNA: TGTGCCAGCAGCAACCGGACGTTGGGAGGGGTAACCCAGTACTTC
V gene: TRBV5-1; J gene: TRBJ1-1; clone size: NA; D gene: NA; CDR3 protein: CASSTGPNTEAFF; CDR3 DNA: TGCGCCAGCAGTACAGGACCGAACACTGAAGCTTTCTTT
V gene: TRBV7-3; J gene: TRBJ2-3; clone size: NA; D gene: NA; CDR3 protein: CASSFSDHYEPQYF; CDR3 DNA: TGTGCCAGCAGCTTTAGCGACCACTACGAGCCGCAGTATTTT
V gene: TRBV27; J gene: TRBJ2-1; clone size: NA; D gene: NA; CDR3 protein: CASRFSRGSYNEQFF; CDR3 DNA: TGTGCCAGCAGGTTTAGTAGAGGGTCCTACAATGAGCAGTTCTTC
V gene: TRBV29-1; J gene: TRBJ1-2; clone size: NA; D gene: NA; CDR3 protein: CSVNQGAEDGYTF; CDR3 DNA: TGCAGCGTCAACCAAGGGGCTGAGGATGGCTACACCTTC